At least ten counts were recorded for the clone carrying this TCR beta chain. Its specificity is not known. From 15-18 subjects, each sequencing run yielded over 180 million TCR-beta sequences. TCRdb analysed the 5' RACE reads with MiXCR anew, one entry per CDR3 protein. The sample includes roughly 62,000 distinct CDR3 sequences, 2% to 2.5% seen only once; the top ten take 3%. Germline V lookup: CDR1 SNHLY, CDR2 FYNNEI. The CDR3 covers 14 residues. V was pared by 5 bases and J by 6 bases, with 11 bases between. Where libraries were unsorted, they were derived from 2 million PBMCs stored at -80 degrees C. This entry is derived from a study of neurological immune-mediated disorders. The study, taken as a whole, reports: Multiple sclerosis, the disease with the least TCR clonal expansion, fell below healthy controls, whereas HTLV-1-associated myelopathy showed the most.

The chain uses TRBV2 and TRBJ1-6, with D maybe TRBD1 (6 bases). This clonotype originated in a man aged 45 to 65 with multiple sclerosis. Sample: PBMCs. The CDR3 here is CASSPGVVNSPLHF. The CDR3 bases are TGTGCCAGCAGTCCAGGGGTGGTTAATTCACCCCTCCACTTT.